This T cell receptor beta chain appears in the sequencing data of a study of blood T cell repertoires in COVID-19. Overall study context: Specimens from acute and convalescent COVID-19 originated in the United States, Italy and Spain. The cDNA or gDNA used as material had been derived from T cells, B-cell-depleted T cells, or PBMCs.

Per the germline V gene, CDR1 is KGHSH and CDR2 is LQKENI. The CDR3 has 14 residues. Trimming removed 3 bases from V and 5 bases from J; junction bases left unmatched: 4. Study processing details: It was from reference gene primer amplification that nucleated cell counts were estimated. Profiled with immunoSEQ multiplex PCR; TCRdb holds only in-frame clones, not every one. Clone size and the V and J calls come from that table; the DNA yielded D and trimming. The data show over 300,000 clones, roughly 89% seen once. This clone has a single count. The source is a man younger than 35 with active or convalescent COVID-19. Sequences were obtained from peripheral blood. The chain couples TRBV18 to TRBJ2-7, with TRBD1 matching 10 bases. The CDR3 region has the DNA TGTGCCAGCTCACCGACAGGGGGCTACAACGAGCAGTACTTC. This encodes CASSPTGGYNEQYF.